The 11 T cell receptor beta chains listed next were all sequenced from one sample in a study of vaccination and CD4 T cells after COVID-19. These receptors are not linked to any known antigen. Treatment: approximately nine-day PBMC culture with coronavirus spike peptide pools or control peptides (ViraFEST assay). Cultured CD4+ T cells had their DNA profiled by the Oncomine TCR Beta short-read assay. Via MiXCR, TCRdb re-called the PCR reads, giving one row per CDR3 protein. The sample includes some 21,000 distinct CDR3 sequences, 40% to 50% of them seen just once. The sequenced material came from CD4+ T cells from blood, cultured in vitro. Every receptor here comes from a human donor who had recovered from COVID-19.

The chain is built from TRBV6-5 and TRBJ2-7; D possibly corresponds to TRBD1 (6 bases). The germline V gene has CDR1 MNHEY and CDR2 SVGAGI. The CDR3 is made up of 17 amino acids. V was pared by 2 bases and J by 0 bases, with 17 bases between. The CDR3 is CASSYGGHPTFSYEQYF. CDR3 nucleotide sequence: TGTGCCAGCAGTTACGGGGGACATCCCACTTTCTCCTACGAGCAGTACTTC.

The chain employs TRBV5-4 and TRBJ2-1; D may be TRBD2 (8 bases). Trimming left V 4 bases short and J 6 bases short, with 17 bases between. The CDR3 sequence is 15 residues long. The germline gives CDR1 SGHNT, CDR2 YYREEE (reference sequence). Here the CDR3 DNA reads TGTGCCAGCAGCCAGGGGGGACTAGACCCCAATGAGCAGTTCTTC. It yields the protein CASSQGGLDPNEQFF.

This clonotype was detected once. The chain carries TRBV27 and TRBJ2-3; 13 bases map to TRBD2. The J segment lost 4 bases and the V segment lost 6 bases, leaving 13 bases of the junction unmatched. The CDR3 is 18 amino acids. Germline values: CDR1 MNHEY, CDR2 SMNVEV (reference sequence). Written as DNA, the CDR3 is TGTGCCAGCAGCCCTATCCTAGGACTAGCGGGAGTGGCAGATACGCAGTATTTT. Its translation: CASSPILGLAGVADTQYF.

This chain uses TRBV20-1 with TRBJ2-1; TRBD2 aligns across 10 bases. J lost 8 bases, V lost 0 bases, and 10 bases had no gene match. The CDR3 contains 16 residues. Per the germline V gene, CDR1 is DFQATT and CDR2 is SNEGSKA (reference sequence). The CDR3 sequence: CSARDLSGRAMDEQFF. The DNA of the CDR3 is TGCAGTGCTAGAGATCTGAGCGGGAGGGCCATGGATGAGCAGTTCTTC.

The J gene is TRBJ1-1, the V gene TRBV19; tentatively, D is TRBD1 (5 bases). V was shortened by 3 bases and J by 8 bases, with 13 bases between the two germline ends. The germline V gene encodes CDR1 LNHDA and CDR2 SQIVND (reference sequence). CDR3 length: 13 amino acids. As DNA, the CDR3 is TGTGCCAGTAGTATGGTAACAGGTAGCGAAGCTTTCTTT. It translates to CASSMVTGSEAFF.

This chain links TRBV11-1 with TRBJ2-5; D unresolved. This CDR3 is built from 16 residues. Germline lookup yields CDR1 SGHAT and CDR2 FQDESV (reference sequence). V lost 5 bases, J lost 0 bases, and 16 bases lay in between. The DNA for the CDR3 is TGTGCCAGCAGCCAGCGTGTAGCCCGGGACCAAGAGACCCAGTACTTC. It is translated as CASSQRVARDQETQYF.

The genes are TRBV27 and TRBJ2-1; D is undetermined. The length of the CDR3 is 15 residues. V lost 6 bases and J lost 0, with 12 bases in between. In germline, CDR1 is MNHEY, CDR2 SMNVEV (reference sequence). CDR3 residues: CASRDFKSSYNEQFF. DNA of the CDR3: TGTGCCAGCAGAGACTTTAAGAGCTCCTACAATGAGCAGTTCTTC.

In its sample, this clonotype was seen a few times. This chain joins TRBV10-3 and TRBJ2-3; D perhaps matches TRBD2 (5 bases). V lost 0 bases, J lost 2 bases, and 9 bases lay in between. Germline V gene data show CDR1 as ENHRY and CDR2 as SYGVKD. The CDR3 runs to 15 residues. The CDR3 DNA reads TGTGCCATCAGTGAGTCACGAGGGTTCACAGATACGCAGTATTTT. It encodes CAISESRGFTDTQYF.

The chain joins TRBV20-1 to TRBJ2-5, with TRBD2 matching 11 bases. CDR1 and CDR2 from the germline V gene are DFQATT and SNEGSKA (reference sequence). This CDR3 has 14 amino acids. With 1 base clipped from V and 6 bases from J, the junction kept 4 bases outside the gene matches. The CDR3: CSARASGRRKTQYF. The CDR3, as DNA: TGCAGTGCTAGAGCTAGCGGGAGGCGGAAGACCCAGTACTTC.

The chain carries TRBV20-1 and TRBJ2-1, with D possibly matching TRBD2 (5 bases). V was cut by 5 bases and J by 6 bases, with 20 bases left in between. This CDR3 has 15 amino acids. The germline gives CDR1 DFQATT, CDR2 SNEGSKA (reference sequence). CDR3 sequence (DNA): TGCAGTGCTCCCGACGCGATGTTCGGGGTCAATGAGCAGTTCTTC. This gives the protein CSAPDAMFGVNEQFF.

The V gene is TRBV30, the J gene TRBJ1-2; D ambiguous. Germline lookup yields CDR1 GTSNPN and CDR2 SVGIG (reference sequence). V shed 4 bases and J shed 4 bases, with 13 bases lying between them. This CDR3 region has 13 residues. The CDR3 DNA sequence: TGTGCCTGGAACTGGAGACGGTCCTATGGCTACACCTTC. Its protein product is CAWNWRRSYGYTF.